Given below is one TCR beta chain in context. The sample originates from a study of blood T cell repertoires in COVID-19. How the authors handled the data: Counts of nucleated cells, estimated from reference gene primer amplification, were obtained. Generated by immunoSEQ multiplex PCR, the TCRdb table keeps only in-frame clones and is missing some. V, J and clone size are those of that table, while D and trimming were read from the DNA. The repertoire holds around 300,000 clones, 75% to 90% seen once, with around 13% in the top ten. Germline-derived CDR1 and CDR2 are MNHEY and SVGEGT. Between the trimmed V and J ends, which lost 3 bases and 4 bases, there was a span of 15 bases. The CDR3 is 15 residues long.

The genes are TRBV6-2 or TRBV6-3 and TRBJ1-1; D perhaps matches TRBD1 (5 bases). The clonotype originates from a woman in her seventies with COVID-19, enrolled during active disease. Sequenced material: peripheral blood. The CDR3 nucleotides read TGTGCCAGCAGTTATCTACCGGGACTAGGCACTGAAGCTTTCTTT. Translated, it gives CASSYLPGLGTEAFF.